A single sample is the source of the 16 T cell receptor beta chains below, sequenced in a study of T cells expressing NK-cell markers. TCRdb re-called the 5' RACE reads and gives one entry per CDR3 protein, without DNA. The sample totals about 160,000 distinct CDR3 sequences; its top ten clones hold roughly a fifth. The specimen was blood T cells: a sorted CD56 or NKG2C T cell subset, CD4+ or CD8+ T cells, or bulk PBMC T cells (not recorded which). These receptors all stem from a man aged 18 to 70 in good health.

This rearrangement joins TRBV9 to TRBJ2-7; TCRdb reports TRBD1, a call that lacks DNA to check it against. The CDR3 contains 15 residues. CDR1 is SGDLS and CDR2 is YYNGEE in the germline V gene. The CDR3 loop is CASSVDVGVSYEQYF.

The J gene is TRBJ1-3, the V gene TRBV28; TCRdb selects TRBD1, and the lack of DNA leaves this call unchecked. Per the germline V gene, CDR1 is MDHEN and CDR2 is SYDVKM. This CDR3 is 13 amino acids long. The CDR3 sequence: CASSKLDSPDLYF.

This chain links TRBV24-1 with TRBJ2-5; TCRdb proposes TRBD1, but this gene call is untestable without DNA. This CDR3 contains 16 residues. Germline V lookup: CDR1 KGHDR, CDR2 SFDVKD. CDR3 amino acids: CATSIIGRDYQETQYF.

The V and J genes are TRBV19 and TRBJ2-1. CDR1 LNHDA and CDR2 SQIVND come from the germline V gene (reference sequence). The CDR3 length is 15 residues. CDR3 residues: CASSIEARLNNEQFF.

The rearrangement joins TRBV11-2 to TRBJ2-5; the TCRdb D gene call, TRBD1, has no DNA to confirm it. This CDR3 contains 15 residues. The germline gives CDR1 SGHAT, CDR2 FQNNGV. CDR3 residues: CASSLDPKGRETQYF.

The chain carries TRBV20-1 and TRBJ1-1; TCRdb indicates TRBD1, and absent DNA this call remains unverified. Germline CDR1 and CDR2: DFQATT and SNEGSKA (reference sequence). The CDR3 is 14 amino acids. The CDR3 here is CSARPGDMNTEAFF.

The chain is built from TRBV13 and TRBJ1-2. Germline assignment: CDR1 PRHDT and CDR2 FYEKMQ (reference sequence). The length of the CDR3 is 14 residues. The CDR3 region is CASSSGPSLYGYTF.

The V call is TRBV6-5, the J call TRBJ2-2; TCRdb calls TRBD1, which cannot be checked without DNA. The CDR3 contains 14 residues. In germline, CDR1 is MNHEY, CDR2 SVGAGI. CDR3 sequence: CASSYFRAGGELFF.

This chain's CDR3 is CASSSKLAGGPGSYEQYF. J is TRBJ2-7 and V is TRBV11-1; TCRdb's D call of TRBD2 is untestable without DNA. Looked up from germline, CDR1 is SGHAT and CDR2 is FQDESV (reference sequence). The CDR3 covers 18 residues.

CDR3 amino acids: CASTGRYEQYF. The chain carries TRBV2 and TRBJ2-7; TCRdb's D call, TRBD1, is unchecked because there is no DNA. From germline, CDR1 is SNHLY and CDR2 FYNNEI. This CDR3 contains 11 residues.

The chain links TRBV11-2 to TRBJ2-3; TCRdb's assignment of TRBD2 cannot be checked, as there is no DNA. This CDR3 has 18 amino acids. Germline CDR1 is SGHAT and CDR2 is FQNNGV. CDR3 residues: CASSPGVGSGVPWDTQYF.

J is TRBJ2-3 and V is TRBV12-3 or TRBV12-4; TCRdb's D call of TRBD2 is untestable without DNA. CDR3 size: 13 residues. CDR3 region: CASSLLRVHTQYF.

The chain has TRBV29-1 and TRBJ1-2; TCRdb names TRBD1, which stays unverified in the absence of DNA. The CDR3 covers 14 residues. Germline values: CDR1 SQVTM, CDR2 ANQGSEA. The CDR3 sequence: CSVEDSIGRVGYTF.

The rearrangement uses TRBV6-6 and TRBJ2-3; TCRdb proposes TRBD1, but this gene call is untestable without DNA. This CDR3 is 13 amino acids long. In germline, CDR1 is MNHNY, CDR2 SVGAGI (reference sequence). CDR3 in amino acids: CATTTGGTDTQYF.

The CDR3 here is CSARTSGYYEQYF. The chain employs TRBV20-1 and TRBJ2-7; TCRdb outputs TRBD2, but without DNA this stays unchecked. The germline V gene encodes CDR1 DFQATT and CDR2 SNEGSKA (reference sequence). The CDR3 runs 13 residues.

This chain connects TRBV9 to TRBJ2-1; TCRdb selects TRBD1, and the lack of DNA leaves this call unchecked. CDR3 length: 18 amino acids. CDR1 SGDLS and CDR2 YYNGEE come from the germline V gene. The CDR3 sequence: CASSAGGRGPSSYNEQFF.